These 24 T cell receptor beta chains came from one sample sequenced in a study of blood T cell repertoires in COVID-19. The protocol was immunoSEQ multiplex PCR, while the TCRdb copy is restricted to in-frame clones and leaves out a portion. The sample records 180,000 or so clones, approximately 80% being singletons. Material for sequencing was PBMCs or T cells enriched from blood (not recorded which). These receptors originate from a middle-aged man who had recovered from COVID-19.

V is TRBV30 and J is TRBJ2-5; 12 bases agree with TRBD2. J lost 6 bases, V lost 8 bases, and 13 bases had no gene match. Looked up from germline, CDR1 is GTSNPN and CDR2 is SVGIG (reference sequence). CDR3 size: 15 residues. CDR3 residues: CAHSSGGAVVKTQYF. In DNA, the CDR3 is TGTGCCCATTCTAGCGGGGGGGCCGTAGTAAAGACCCAGTACTTC.

This rearrangement joins TRBV5-5 to TRBJ1-1, with no clear D. The CDR3 spans 15 residues. Germline V gene sequence: CDR1 SGHKS, CDR2 YYEKEE (reference sequence). V lost 0 bases, J lost 1 base, and 10 bases lay in between. The CDR3: CASSLVAGANTEAFF. CDR3 nucleotide sequence: TGTGCCAGCAGCTTGGTCGCGGGTGCGAACACTGAAGCTTTCTTT.

V is TRBV9 and J is TRBJ2-3; D is possibly TRBD1 (5 bases). V was pared by 0 bases and J by 5 bases, with 13 bases between. This CDR3 is 15 amino acids long. Germline CDR1 and CDR2: SGDLS and YYNGEE. CDR3 loop: CASSVGGHSQDTQYF. In DNA form, the CDR3 reads TGTGCCAGCAGCGTAGGGGGCCACAGCCAAGATACGCAGTATTTT.

The CDR3 loop reads CATSAGTLNTGELFF. CDR3 DNA sequence: TGTGCCACCAGCGCCGGGACACTGAACACCGGGGAGCTGTTTTTT. The rearrangement joins TRBV15 to TRBJ2-2; a possible D gene is TRBD1 (6 bases). Germline CDR1 is LNHNV and CDR2 is YYDKDF (reference sequence). This CDR3 region has 15 residues. V was trimmed by 5 bases and J by 1 base, leaving 11 bases between them.

This rearrangement joins TRBV30 to TRBJ1-5; D uncertain. V lost 2 bases and J lost 5, with 10 bases in between. The CDR3 runs to 13 residues. From germline, CDR1 is GTSNPN and CDR2 SVGIG (reference sequence). The CDR3 here is CAWSLTGDQPQHF. DNA for the CDR3: TGTGCCTGGAGTTTGACTGGTGATCAGCCCCAGCATTTT.

V gene TRBV5-3 combines with J gene TRBJ2-1; 10 bases match TRBD2. TRBV5-3 is flagged as an ORF with uncertain function. Germline trimming cut 2 bases from V and 6 bases from J; bases unmatched to any gene: 2. This CDR3 region has 14 residues. For the CDR3, the DNA is TGTGCCAGAAGCTTTAGCGGGGGGTGCAATGAGCAGTTCTTC. Translated: CARSFSGGCNEQFF.

The V call is TRBV7-2, the J call TRBJ2-7; D is possibly TRBD2 (6 bases). V was clipped by 5 bases and J by 5 bases, with 13 bases between them. Germline V gene data show CDR1 as SGHTA and CDR2 as FQGNSA. The CDR3 totals 13 residues. The CDR3 here is CASSLTEGHEQYF. CDR3 nucleotides: TGTGCCAGCAGCCTGACGGAGGGCCACGAGCAGTACTTC.

This clone was counted a single time. The V call is TRBV4-2, the J call TRBJ2-3; 10 positions agree with TRBD2. This CDR3 comprises 19 residues. The V segment lost 0 bases and the J segment 2 bases; nucleotides outside the gene matches: 11. Per the germline V gene, CDR1 is LGHNA and CDR2 is YNFKEQ. CDR3 sequence: CASSQDRWGSGGLTDTQYF. The CDR3 DNA is TGTGCCAGCAGCCAAGATAGGTGGGGTAGCGGGGGGCTCACAGATACGCAGTATTTT.

This clone has just one count. The chain employs TRBV11-3 and TRBJ2-2; 8 bases agree with TRBD1. Per the germline V gene, CDR1 is SGHNT and CDR2 is YENEEA. With V trimmed by 3 bases and J by 1 base, 10 bases remained unmatched. This CDR3 contains 18 residues. DNA of the CDR3: TGTGCCAGCAGCTTTTCCTTGCTCGGACAGGGGAACACCGGGGAGCTGTTTTTT. This codes for CASSFSLLGQGNTGELFF.

The count of this clone is one. The chain employs TRBV3-1 (or the pseudogene TRBV3-2) and TRBJ2-2; 7 bases match TRBD1. V shed 3 bases and J 1 base; nucleotides not matched to a gene: 2. Germline V lookup: CDR1 LGHDT, CDR2 YNNKEL (reference sequence). This CDR3 region has 15 residues. For the CDR3, the DNA is TGTGCCAGCAGCCACCGGACAGGGAACACCGGGGAGCTGTTTTTT. Its translation is CASSHRTGNTGELFF.

Only a few counts were recorded for this clone. The rearrangement joins TRBV5-8 to TRBJ2-2, with 9 positions matching TRBD2. With 9 bases clipped from V and 2 bases from J, the junction kept 11 bases outside the gene matches. The CDR3 spans 16 residues. Per the germline V gene, CDR1 is SGHTS and CDR2 is YDEGEE. The CDR3 DNA follows: TGTGCCACGGAGGGGCTAGCGGGGATTAACACCGGGGAGCTGTTTTTT. Protein product: CATEGLAGINTGELFF.

The J gene is TRBJ2-1, the V gene TRBV6-5, with 11 bases identical to TRBD2. J was trimmed by 6 bases and V by 4 bases; bases with no gene match: 8. Germline V gene data show CDR1 as MNHEY and CDR2 as SVGAGI. CDR3 length equals 16 residues. The DNA for the CDR3 is TGTGCCAGCAGTTTAAATAGCGGGGGGGCAGGCAATGAGCAGTTCTTC. It encodes CASSLNSGGAGNEQFF.

The chain carries TRBV29-1 and TRBJ2-3; D is ambiguous. Germline V gene lookup returns CDR1 SQVTM and CDR2 ANQGSEA. This CDR3 spans 11 amino acids. Trimming took off 7 bases at V and 9 bases at J, with 14 bases between the two ends. The CDR3 reads CSGDRDGTQYF. CDR3 nucleotides: TGCAGCGGTGACCGCGACGGGACGCAGTATTTT.

The count of this clone is one. The chain uses TRBV12-5 and TRBJ2-1; D is possibly TRBD1 (6 bases). This CDR3 spans 16 amino acids. The germline V and J ends were trimmed by 0 bases and 4 bases, with 13 bases remaining between them. Germline CDR1 is LGHNT and CDR2 is FRNRAP. In DNA form, the CDR3 reads TGTGCTAGTGGTTTGGTAACAGGGCTAGGGTACAATGAGCAGTTCTTC. Its translation is CASGLVTGLGYNEQFF.

The V call is TRBV6-5, the J call TRBJ1-2, with TRBD1 as a possible D gene (6 bases). Trimming stripped 6 bases from V and 2 bases from J, with 16 bases between. Germline CDR1 is MNHEY and CDR2 is SVGAGI. The CDR3 has 15 residues. As DNA, the CDR3 is TGTGCCAGCAGACTAGGACAGACAAGGAACTATGGCTACACCTTC. Its protein is CASRLGQTRNYGYTF.

This chain joins TRBV3-1 (or the pseudogene TRBV3-2) and TRBJ2-7, with 7 positions matching TRBD1. CDR3 length equals 14 residues. Germline V gene data show CDR1 as LGHDT and CDR2 as YNNKEL (reference sequence). With V trimmed by 4 bases and J by 0 bases, 3 bases remained unmatched. The CDR3 DNA reads TGTGCCAGCAGCCTGGGACAGAACTCCTACGAGCAGTACTTC. Its protein is CASSLGQNSYEQYF.

The chain recombines TRBV5-6 with TRBJ1-1; D possibly corresponds to TRBD1 (5 bases). The CDR3 sequence is 15 residues long. The V gene lost 0 bases and the J gene lost 1 base, with 10 bases spanning the gap. The germline V gene has CDR1 SGHDT and CDR2 YYEEEE. The CDR3 region is CASSLVAGRNTEAFF. The CDR3 DNA is TGTGCCAGCAGCTTGGTGGCAGGGCGGAACACTGAAGCTTTCTTT.

The table lists this clone with a few counts. The chain employs TRBV5-6 and TRBJ1-2; 10 bases are a match to TRBD1. V was pared by 4 bases and J by 4 bases, with 1 base of the junction left unmatched. Germline V lookup: CDR1 SGHDT, CDR2 YYEEEE. The CDR3 length is 13 residues. The CDR3 DNA follows: TGTGCCAGCAGCCGGGACAGGGGCTATGGCTACACCTTC. Protein sequence: CASSRDRGYGYTF. The full variable domain, its missing parts supplied by reference TRBV5-6 and TRBJ1-2, is DAGVTQSPTHLIKTRGQQVTLRCSPKSGHDTVSWYQQALGQGPQFIFQYYEEEERQRGNFPDRFSGHQFPNYSSELNVNALLLGDSALYLCASSRDRGYGYTFGSGTRLTVV.

The rearrangement uses TRBV28 and TRBJ1-3; maybe TRBD1 (6 bases). CDR1 is MDHEN, CDR2 SYDVKM, per germline. Trimming removed 6 bases from V and 5 bases from J, with 17 bases in between. This CDR3 has 15 residues. The CDR3 spells CASSLAGELRNTIYF. The DNA of the CDR3 is TGTGCCAGCAGCTTAGCAGGGGAGTTAAGAAACACCATATATTTT. The whole variable domain, remainder taken from reference TRBV28 and TRBJ1-3, is DVKVTQSSRYLVKRTGEKVFLECVQDMDHENMFWYRQDPGLGLRLIYFSYDVKMKEKGDIPEGYSVSREKKERFSLILESASTNQTSMYLCASSLAGELRNTIYFGEGSWLTVV.

The genes are TRBV6-4 and TRBJ1-2, with TRBD1 matching over 8 bases. The J segment lost 2 bases and the V segment lost 4 bases, leaving 12 bases of the junction unmatched. The germline V gene encodes CDR1 MRHNA and CDR2 SNTAGT. This CDR3 contains 17 residues. In DNA, the CDR3 is TGTGCCAGCAGTGCTGGGACAGGTGGAGGGGCAAACTATGGCTACACCTTC. This sequence encodes CASSAGTGGGANYGYTF.

The CDR3 coding sequence is TGTGCCAGCAGCCAAGACTGGGCAGGGAGGCATTCACCCCTCCACTTT. Translated, it gives CASSQDWAGRHSPLHF. The chain uses TRBV3-1 (or the pseudogene TRBV3-2) and TRBJ1-6; TRBD1 might be the D (5 bases). CDR3 size: 16 residues. CDR1 is LGHDT and CDR2 is YNNKEL in the germline V gene (reference sequence). V lost 0 bases, J lost 8 bases, and 14 bases lay in between.

This chain links TRBV6-1 with TRBJ2-7, with 9 bases lining up with TRBD1. This CDR3 contains 15 residues. V was pared by 2 bases and J by 0 bases, with 2 bases of the junction left unmatched. Germline CDR1 MNHNS, CDR2 SASEGT. CDR3 DNA: TGTGCCAGCAGTGAACTGACAGGGGGCTCCTACGAGCAGTACTTC. Encoded protein: CASSELTGGSYEQYF.

This clone turned up a few times. The chain combines TRBV2 with TRBJ2-1; 13 bases line up with TRBD2. Looked up from germline, CDR1 is SNHLY and CDR2 is FYNNEI. This CDR3 is 16 amino acids long. The V gene end was trimmed by 2 bases and the J gene end by 9 bases; junction bases not matched to a gene: 7. CDR3 DNA: TGTGCCAGCAGTGAATGGGGACTAGCGGGGAGGGGTGAGCAGTTCTTC. It yields the protein CASSEWGLAGRGEQFF.

This chain uses TRBV6-4 with TRBJ1-1; D ambiguous. The V end lost 2 bases, the J end lost 5 bases, and 9 bases lay between the germline ends. CDR1 and CDR2 from the germline V gene are MRHNA and SNTAGT. This CDR3 spans 13 amino acids. In DNA form, the CDR3 reads TGTGCCAGCAGTGACAGTTTCGGTACTGAAGCTTTCTTT. This gives the protein CASSDSFGTEAFF.